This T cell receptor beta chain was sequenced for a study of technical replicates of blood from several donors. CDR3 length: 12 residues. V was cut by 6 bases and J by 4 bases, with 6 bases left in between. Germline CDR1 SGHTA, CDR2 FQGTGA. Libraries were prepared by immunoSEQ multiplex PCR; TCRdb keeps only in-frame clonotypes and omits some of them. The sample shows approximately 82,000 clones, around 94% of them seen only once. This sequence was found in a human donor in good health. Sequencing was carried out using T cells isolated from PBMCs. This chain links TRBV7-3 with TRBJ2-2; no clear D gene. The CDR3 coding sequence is TGTGCCAGCAGGCAGGCCACCGGGGAGCTGTTTTTT. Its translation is CASRQATGELFF.